The 18 T cell receptor beta chains in this list originate from one sample, sequenced in a study of OX40 agonist ivuxolimab in advanced cancers. Assay: immunoSEQ multiplex PCR; the TCRdb copy retains only in-frame clones and omits some. The sample shows some 25,000 clones, about 76% of them seen only once. The sample in question was CD4+ or CD8+ T cells sorted from blood, obtained in a trial of the OX40 agonist ivuxolimab. These receptors all come from an adult with an advanced solid tumor such as melanoma, head and neck, liver or kidney cancer.

The chain uses TRBV19 and TRBJ1-6; D might be TRBD1 (6 bases). The CDR3 runs 16 residues. The V gene lost 7 bases and the J gene lost 0 bases, with 13 bases spanning the gap. Germline V CDR1 and CDR2: LNHDA, SQIVND (reference sequence). CDR3 nucleotides: TGTGCCAGTATTCGACAGGCGAGCTCCTATAATTCACCCCTCCACTTT. Translating it yields CASIRQASSYNSPLHF. Using reference TRBV19 and TRBJ1-6 for the parts outside the CDR3, the full variable domain is DGGITQSPKYLFRKEGQNVTLSCEQNLNHDAMYWYRQDPGQGLRLIYYSQIVNDFQKGDIAEGYSVSREKKESFPLTVTSAQKNPTAFYLCASIRQASSYNSPLHFGNGTRLTVT.

This clone was detected only a few times. This chain joins TRBV28 and TRBJ1-2, with 9 bases fitting TRBD1. The germline gives CDR1 MDHEN, CDR2 SYDVKM. CDR3 length: 13 residues. The trim removed 2 bases at V and 8 bases at J, leaving 3 bases unmatched. DNA of the CDR3: TGTGCCAGCAGTTTAAACAGGGGGCGAGGCTACACCTTC. Its translation: CASSLNRGRGYTF.

The rearrangement joins TRBV20-1 to TRBJ1-2; no clear D gene. The CDR3 extends over 11 amino acids. The ends were cut back, 3 bases at V and 4 bases at J, with 6 bases in the middle. Germline V lookup: CDR1 DFQATT, CDR2 SNEGSKA (reference sequence). Here the CDR3 reads CSARRPYGYTF. The CDR3 bases are TGCAGTGCTAGGCGCCCCTATGGCTACACCTTC.

This clone has a handful of counts. The V and J genes are TRBV6-5 and TRBJ2-7; possible D gene TRBD1, 6 bases. This CDR3 has 14 residues. CDR1 MNHEY and CDR2 SVGAGI come from the germline V gene. V was trimmed by 10 bases and J by 2 bases, leaving 18 bases between them. The CDR3 DNA reads as TGTGCCACCAGAGGAAGCAGGGGTGCCTACGAGCAGTACTTC. This encodes CATRGSRGAYEQYF.

For the CDR3, the DNA is TGTGCCAGCACCCGACGGACGGCCAACTATGGCTACACCTTC. As protein: CASTRRTANYGYTF. The chain carries TRBV13 and TRBJ1-2; D gene uncertain. Germline CDR1 and CDR2: PRHDT and FYEKMQ (reference sequence). V dropped 7 bases and J dropped 2 bases, with 14 bases sitting between them. This CDR3 has 14 residues.

The CDR3 bases are TGCGCCAGCAGCCAAGGGGGACTAGCTACAGATACGCAGTATTTT. Translation gives CASSQGGLATDTQYF. The J gene is TRBJ2-3, the V gene TRBV4-1; 9 bases line up with TRBD2. Per germline, CDR1 MGHRA and CDR2 YSYEKL. This CDR3 comprises 15 residues. V lost 1 base to trimming and J lost 3 bases; unmatched junction nucleotides: 2.

In its sample, this clone ranks as medium-sized (0.01 to 0.1%). V usage is TRBV7-9 and J usage is TRBJ2-1; D remains ambiguous. In germline, CDR1 is SEHNR, CDR2 FQNEAQ (reference sequence). CDR3 length: 14 amino acids. V was cut by 5 bases and J by 10 bases, with 18 bases left in between. The CDR3 protein is CASSQVATSGEQFF. In DNA form, the CDR3 reads TGTGCCAGCAGCCAGGTGGCGACCTCCGGCGAGCAGTTCTTC.

This chain uses TRBV6-5 with TRBJ1-6, with 8 bases fitting TRBD1. The ends lost 4 bases at V and 5 bases at J; junction bases unmatched: 4. The CDR3 length is 15 residues. Germline CDR1 is MNHEY and CDR2 is SVGAGI. CDR3 sequence: CASSSNRGDNSPLHF. CDR3 DNA sequence: TGTGCCAGCAGTTCAAACAGGGGGGATAATTCACCCCTCCACTTT.

The gene calls are TRBV2 and TRBJ2-2; D may be TRBD1 (5 bases). Per the germline V gene, CDR1 is SNHLY and CDR2 is FYNNEI. V lost 7 bases to trimming and J lost 0 bases, with 12 bases between them. This CDR3 comprises 15 residues. For the CDR3, the DNA is TGTGCCAGCACTTTGGACAACCCGAACACCGGGGAGCTGTTTTTT. This encodes CASTLDNPNTGELFF.

This clone came up once. This rearrangement joins TRBV27 to TRBJ2-7; 7 bases agree with TRBD2. The junction had 14 bases not matched to a gene; V was cut back by 6 bases and J by 3 bases. Looked up from germline, CDR1 is MNHEY and CDR2 is SMNVEV (reference sequence). The CDR3 is made up of 16 amino acids. CDR3 DNA: TGTGCCAGCAGGAACGGCGGGAGCAAAGGAAGCTACGAGCAGTACTTC. It translates to CASRNGGSKGSYEQYF.

V and J are TRBV28 and TRBJ2-6, with D perhaps being TRBD1 or TRBD2 (5 bases each). Trimming took off 4 bases at V and 4 bases at J, with 17 bases between the two ends. CDR3 length equals 17 residues. Germline loops: CDR1 MDHEN, CDR2 SYDVKM. In nucleotides, the CDR3 is TGTGCCAGCAGTTCCCCAGACGGGACGAAGGGGGCCAACGTCCTGACTTTC. Its protein is CASSSPDGTKGANVLTF.

The chain links TRBV7-6 to TRBJ1-6; D is undetermined. In germline, CDR1 is SGHVS, CDR2 FNYEAQ. This CDR3 is 13 amino acids long. Deletions cut 4 bases from V and 5 bases from J, with 6 bases between. CDR3 coding DNA: TGTGCCAGCAGCTCCCAAGATAATTCACCCCTCCACTTT. This codes for CASSSQDNSPLHF.

This chain uses TRBV6-6 with TRBJ2-3, with D possibly matching TRBD1 (6 bases). This CDR3 contains 15 residues. Trimming removed 1 base at V and 1 base at J, with 9 bases between. CDR1 MNHNY and CDR2 SVGAGI come from the germline V gene (reference sequence). In DNA form, the CDR3 reads TGTGCCAGCAGTTACTATCAGGGGCGCACAGATACGCAGTATTTT. Translating it yields CASSYYQGRTDTQYF.

The table lists this clone with a count of one. This sequence joins TRBV7-3 and TRBJ2-2; 15 bases align to TRBD2. V shed 5 bases, J shed 6 bases, and the junction held 7 bases outside the gene matches. The germline V gene has CDR1 SGHTA and CDR2 FQGTGA. CDR3 length equals 17 residues. The CDR3 sequence: CASSVSGLAGGAGELFF. DNA for the CDR3: TGTGCCAGCAGCGTCTCGGGACTAGCGGGGGGTGCCGGGGAGCTGTTTTTT.

Relative to its sample, this clone is medium-sized. Other DNA variants within this sample encode the same CDR3. The chain joins TRBV5-4 to TRBJ1-5, with a weak D call TRBD1 (6 bases). V was shortened by 2 bases and J by 4 bases, with 7 bases between the two germline ends. Looked up from germline, CDR1 is SGHNT and CDR2 is YYREEE (reference sequence). CDR3 length equals 13 residues. Here the CDR3 DNA reads TGTGCCAGCAGCTTTCAGGGGAATCAGCCCCAGCATTTT. As protein: CASSFQGNQPQHF.

V gene TRBV18 combines with J gene TRBJ2-3, with D tentatively TRBD1 (5 bases). Trimming cost V 6 bases and J 2 bases, with 12 bases left between them. The CDR3 has 14 amino acids. Germline loops: CDR1 KGHSH, CDR2 LQKENI. The CDR3 DNA reads TGTGCCAGCTCGCAAGGGGCAGTCACAGATACGCAGTATTTT. Its translation is CASSQGAVTDTQYF.

V gene TRBV7-8 combines with J gene TRBJ2-4; 7 bases align to TRBD1. The CDR3 length is 13 residues. V lost 0 bases, J lost 13 bases, and 6 bases stayed unmatched. Germline CDR1 and CDR2: SGHVS and FQNEAQ. CDR3: CASSLAWDSSQYF. In nucleotides, the CDR3 is TGTGCCAGCAGCTTAGCCTGGGACAGCAGCCAGTACTTC.

The CDR3 spells CAWSVRRPGYNSPLHF. For the CDR3, the DNA is TGTGCCTGGAGTGTACGTCGGCCGGGTTATAATTCACCCCTCCACTTT. This chain links TRBV30 with TRBJ1-6; no reliable D call. The CDR3 totals 16 residues. The V end lost 0 bases, the J end lost 4 bases, and 13 bases lay between the germline ends. Germline V gene lookup returns CDR1 GTSNPN and CDR2 SVGIG (reference sequence).